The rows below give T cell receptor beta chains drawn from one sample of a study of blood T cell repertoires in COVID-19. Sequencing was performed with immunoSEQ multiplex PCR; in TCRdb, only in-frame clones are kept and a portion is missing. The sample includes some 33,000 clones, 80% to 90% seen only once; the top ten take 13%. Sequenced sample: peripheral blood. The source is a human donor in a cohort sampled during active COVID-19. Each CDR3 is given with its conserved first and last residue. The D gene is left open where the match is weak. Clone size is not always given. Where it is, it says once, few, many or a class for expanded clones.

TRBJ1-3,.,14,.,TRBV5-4,TGTGCCAGCAGCTTGGGGGGGGCTGGAAACACCATATATTTT,CASSLGGAGNTIYF
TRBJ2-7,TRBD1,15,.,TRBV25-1,TGTGCCAGCAGTTCAACCGGGACAGGGGCCTACGAGCAGTACTTC,CASSSTGTGAYEQYF
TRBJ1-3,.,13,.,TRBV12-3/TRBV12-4,TGTGCCAGCAGACAGTTCTCTGGAAACACCATATATTTT,CASRQFSGNTIYF
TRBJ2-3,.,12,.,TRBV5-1,TGCGCCAGCAGCTTGTCGGGAGATACGCAGTATTTT,CASSLSGDTQYF
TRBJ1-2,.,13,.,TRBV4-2,TGTGCCAGCAGCCAATTAGATCTCTATGGCTACACCTTC,CASSQLDLYGYTF
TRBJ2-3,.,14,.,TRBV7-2,TGTGCCAGCAGCTTAAATCAGGGATGGGATACGCAGTATTTT,CASSLNQGWDTQYF
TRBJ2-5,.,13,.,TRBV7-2,TGTGCCAGCAGCCCAACTAGGGTGGAGACCCAGTACTTC,CASSPTRVETQYF
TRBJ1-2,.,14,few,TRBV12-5,TGTGCTAGTGGTTTGCGGGGAGGGCACGATGGCTACACCTTC,CASGLRGGHDGYTF
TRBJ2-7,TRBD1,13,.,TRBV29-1,TGCAGCGTTGCGACAGGGAACTCATACGAGCAGTACTTC,CSVATGNSYEQYF
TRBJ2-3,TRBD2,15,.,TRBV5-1,TGCGCCAGCGGTCTAGCGGGGGGGATTACAGATACGCAGTATTTT,CASGLAGGITDTQYF
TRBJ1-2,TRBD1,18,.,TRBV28,TGTGCCAGCAGCAGCCCCGGGACAGGGGGCGGGGGCCTCTATGGCTACACCTTC,CASSSPGTGGGGLYGYTF
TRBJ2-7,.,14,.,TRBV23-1,TGCGCCAGCAGTCATCCACCGGGACTCTACGAGCAGTACTTC,CASSHPPGLYEQYF
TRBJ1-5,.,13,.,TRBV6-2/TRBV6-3,TGTGCCAGCAGTTACAGGGGTGATCAGCCCCAGCATTTT,CASSYRGDQPQHF
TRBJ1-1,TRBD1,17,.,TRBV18,TGTGCCAGCTCACCACAAGGGACAGGGGGCGCGGGCGCTGAAGCTTTCTTT,CASSPQGTGGAGAEAFF
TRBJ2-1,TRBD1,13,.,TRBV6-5,TGTGCCAGCAGAGGGACAGCCTACAATGAGCAGTTCTTC,CASRGTAYNEQFF
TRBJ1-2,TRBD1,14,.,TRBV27,TGTGCCAGCAGTAGGGGGGACAGGGTTAATGGCTACACCTTC,CASSRGDRVNGYTF
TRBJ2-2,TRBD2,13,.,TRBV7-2,TGTGCCAGCAGCTTAGTGGGGGGGTGGGAGCTGTTTTTT,CASSLVGGWELFF
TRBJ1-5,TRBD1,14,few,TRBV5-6,TGTGCCAGCAGCACTAGGACAGGGATACAGCCCCAGCATTTT,CASSTRTGIQPQHF
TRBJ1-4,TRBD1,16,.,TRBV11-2,TGTGCCAGCAGCCTGGGACAGGGGAGAGGTGAAGAAAAACTGTTTTTT,CASSLGQGRGEEKLFF
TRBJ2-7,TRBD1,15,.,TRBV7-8,TGTGCCAGCGGCCTCAGATGGGACAGAAGTTACGAGCAGTACTTC,CASGLRWDRSYEQYF
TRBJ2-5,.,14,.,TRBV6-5,TGTGCCAGCAGTTATCGGCAGGGTCCCTCAATTCAGTACTTC,CASSYRQGPSIQYF
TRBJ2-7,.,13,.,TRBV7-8,TGTGCCAGCAGCCGAGGCGACTCCTACGAGCAGTACTTC,CASSRGDSYEQYF
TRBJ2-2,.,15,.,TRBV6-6,TGTGCCAGCAGTTACTCGAGGGGGTCCACCGGGGAGCTGTTTTTT,CASSYSRGSTGELFF
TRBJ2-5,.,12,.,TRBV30,TGTGCCTGGAGCCGGACAGAAGAGACCCAGTACTTC,CAWSRTEETQYF
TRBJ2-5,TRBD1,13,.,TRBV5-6,TGTGCCAGCAGCTACGACAGGGGGGAGACCCAGTACTTC,CASSYDRGETQYF
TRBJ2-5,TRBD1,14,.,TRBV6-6,TGTGCCAGCAGTTTTGGACAGGGGGGAGAGACCCAGTACTTC,CASSFGQGGETQYF
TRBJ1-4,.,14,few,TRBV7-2,TGTGCCAGCAGCTCGACAGGCAGTAGGGAAAAACTGTTTTTT,CASSSTGSREKLFF
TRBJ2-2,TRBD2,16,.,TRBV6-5,TGTGCCAGCAGTTCACCTCCTAGCGGATTCACCGGGGAGCTGTTTTTT,CASSSPPSGFTGELFF
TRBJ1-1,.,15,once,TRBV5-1,TGCGCCAGCAGGTCTTTGGGAGGGGATGGGACTGAAGCTTTCTTT,CASRSLGGDGTEAFF
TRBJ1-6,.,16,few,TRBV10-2,TGCGCCAGCAGTGAACCCGAGGGGACACCTAATTCACCCCTCCACTTT,CASSEPEGTPNSPLHF
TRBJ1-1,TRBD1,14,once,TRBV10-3,TGTGCCATCAGTGACACAGGGGCTCACACTGAAGCTTTCTTT,CAISDTGAHTEAFF
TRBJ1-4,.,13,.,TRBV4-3,TGCGCCAGCAGCCAAGGAAGGGGGTCGAAACTGTTTTTT,CASSQGRGSKLFF
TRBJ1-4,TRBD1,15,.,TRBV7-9,TGTGCCAGCAGCTACTACAGGGGAACTAATGAAAAACTGTTTTTT,CASSYYRGTNEKLFF
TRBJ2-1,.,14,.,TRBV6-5,TGTGCCAGCAGTTACTACGGGGGTAATAATGAGCAGTTCTTC,CASSYYGGNNEQFF
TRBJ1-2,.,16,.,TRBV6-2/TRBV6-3,TGTGCCAGCAGTTACGACCTGGAGGGACTCCTTGATGGCTACACCTTC,CASSYDLEGLLDGYTF
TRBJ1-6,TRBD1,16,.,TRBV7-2,TGTGCCAGCAGGTCCGGACAGGCCTACTATAATTCACCCCTCCACTTT,CASRSGQAYYNSPLHF
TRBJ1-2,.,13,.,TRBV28,TGTGCCAGCAGGTCACAGGGCCGGTATGGCTACACCTTC,CASRSQGRYGYTF
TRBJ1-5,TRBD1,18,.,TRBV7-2,TGTGCCAGCAGCCCAGGGGGGCAGGGTAGGACGAGCAATCAGCCCCAGCATTTT,CASSPGGQGRTSNQPQHF
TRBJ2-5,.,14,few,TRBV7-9,TGTGCCAGCAGCCCAACCCTGGAGGGGGAGACCCAGTACTTC,CASSPTLEGETQYF
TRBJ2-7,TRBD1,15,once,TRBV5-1,TGCGCCAGCAGCTTGGTGGGACAGGGGCGGTACGAGCAGTACTTC,CASSLVGQGRYEQYF
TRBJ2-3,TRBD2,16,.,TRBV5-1,TGCGCCAGCAGCCCCGATGGGCGGGGGGGCATGGATACGCAGTATTTT,CASSPDGRGGMDTQYF
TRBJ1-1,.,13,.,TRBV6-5,TGTGCCAGCAGATGGGCTGATAGGACTGAAGCTTTCTTT,CASRWADRTEAFF
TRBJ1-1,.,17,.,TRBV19,TGTGCCAGTAGTATGATGGGCATGAGTATTTTGAACACTGAAGCTTTCTTT,CASSMMGMSILNTEAFF
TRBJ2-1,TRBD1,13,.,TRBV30,TGTGCCTGGAGTGTCAACAGGGGTGGTGAGCAGTTCTTC,CAWSVNRGGEQFF
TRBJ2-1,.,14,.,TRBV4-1,TGCGCCAGCAGCCCCGCGGGGGACAGGAATGAGCAGTTCTTC,CASSPAGDRNEQFF
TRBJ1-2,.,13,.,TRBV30,TGTGCCTGGAGTGTAGGGGCGTGGGGTGGCTACACCTTC,CAWSVGAWGGYTF
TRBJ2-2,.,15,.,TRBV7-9,TGTGCCAGCAGCCGCAATGAGGCGAACACCGGGGAGCTGTTTTTT,CASSRNEANTGELFF
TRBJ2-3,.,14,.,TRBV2,TGTGCCAGCAGTGAGTTGATCAGGGGCGGTACGCAGTATTTT,CASSELIRGGTQYF
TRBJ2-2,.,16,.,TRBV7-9,TGTGCCAGCATACTCCGAGGGGGGGGTAACACCGGGGAGCTGTTTTTT,CASILRGGGNTGELFF
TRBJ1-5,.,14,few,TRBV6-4,TGTGCCAGCACTATACAGGGTTCGGGTCAGCCCCAGCATTTT,CASTIQGSGQPQHF
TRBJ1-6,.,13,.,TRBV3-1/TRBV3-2,TGTGCCAGCAGCCCCCGCGCGTTCGAGGCCCTCCACTTT,CASSPRAFEALHF
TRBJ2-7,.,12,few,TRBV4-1,TGCGCCAGCAGCCAAAACAGGGAGGAGCAGTACTTC,CASSQNREEQYF
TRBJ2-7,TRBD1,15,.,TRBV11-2,TGTGCCAGCAGCTTAGTCAGGGGGCGATCCTACGAGCAGTACTTC,CASSLVRGRSYEQYF
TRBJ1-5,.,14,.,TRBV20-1,TGCAGTGCTAGTCTCCGAACGGGGGTTCAGCCCCAGCATTTT,CSASLRTGVQPQHF